Below are 9 T cell receptor beta chains sequenced from a single sample in a study of cytomegalovirus exposure and HLA in healthy donors (dated by TCRdb to 2016 to 2017). Library creation used the immunoSEQ multiplex PCR assay. For the multiplex PCR, a mixture combining 60 forward primers for TCR Vbeta segments and 13 reverse primers for TCR Jbeta segments was used. Entries here come from immuneACCESS through TCRdb and include only in-frame sequences with V and J called. Some clones fail to appear in such tables; in the studies checked, an unresolved V gene covers under half of the shortfall, and the cause of the remainder is unknown. The sample table holds 200,000 or so clones, of which nearly 80% were seen once. The ten top clones hold 4.5% to 7.5% of the sample. The sample taken for sequencing was PBMCs. These receptors were collected from a woman aged 25-40 years in good health and CMV-seropositive.

The V and J genes are TRBV5-6 and TRBJ2-1, with a possible D match to TRBD2 (6 bases). The CDR3 has 14 residues. Germline CDR1 SGHDT, CDR2 YYEEEE. Trimming took off 0 bases at V and 10 bases at J, with 14 bases between the two ends. The DNA for the CDR3 is TGTGCCAGCAGCTTGGGGGGAGGAAGGCGGGAGCAGTTCTTC. Translation: CASSLGGGRREQFF.

The rearrangement joins TRBV19 to TRBJ2-5; D not certain. The CDR3 covers 13 residues. Trimming removed 3 bases at V and 5 bases at J, with 10 bases between. Germline CDR1 LNHDA, CDR2 SQIVND (reference sequence). In nucleotides, the CDR3 is TGTGCCAGTAGTATTGAGTTTTGGGAGACCCAGTACTTC. It encodes CASSIEFWETQYF. Full variable domain (rest looked up from reference TRBV19 and TRBJ2-5): DGGITQSPKYLFRKEGQNVTLSCEQNLNHDAMYWYRQDPGQGLRLIYYSQIVNDFQKGDIAEGYSVSREKKESFPLTVTSAQKNPTAFYLCASSIEFWETQYFGPGTRLLVL.

The chain joins TRBV27 to TRBJ2-7; 9 bases agree with TRBD1. Per germline, CDR1 MNHEY and CDR2 SMNVEV (reference sequence). The V segment lost 5 bases and the J segment 6 bases; nucleotides outside the gene matches: 8. The CDR3 covers 14 residues. The CDR3 spells CASSVTGTGIEQYF. The CDR3 DNA sequence: TGTGCCAGCAGTGTTACCGGGACAGGGATCGAGCAGTACTTC.

This clone was seen a handful of times. The genes are TRBV11-2 and TRBJ1-1; tentatively, D is TRBD1 (6 bases). This CDR3 has 16 residues. Germline loops: CDR1 SGHAT, CDR2 FQNNGV. V lost 5 bases, J lost 1 base, and 17 bases lay in between. For the CDR3, the DNA is TGTGCCAGCAGCCCCCCCGGAAGCAGGGGGAACACTGAAGCTTTCTTT. Its protein is CASSPPGSRGNTEAFF.

The chain recombines TRBV7-9 with TRBJ2-3, with no clear D. Germline values: CDR1 SEHNR, CDR2 FQNEAQ (reference sequence). Trimming shortened V by 1 base and J by 6 bases, and 11 bases separated the two germline ends. This CDR3 is built from 14 residues. CDR3 residues: CASSLGRLGDTQYF. DNA for the CDR3: TGTGCCAGCAGCTTAGGTCGCCTGGGCGATACGCAGTATTTT. Drawing the rest from reference TRBV7-9 and TRBJ2-3, the complete variable domain is DTGVSQNPRHKITKRGQNVTFRCDPISEHNRLYWYRQTLGQGPEFLTYFQNEAQLEKSRLLSDRFSAERPKGSFSTLEIQRTEQGDSAMYLCASSLGRLGDTQYFGPGTRLTVL.

On this clone: The germline gene is not matched at one end of the junction; a read error may be the cause. V and J are TRBV7-9 and TRBJ2-7; TRBD1 matches 9 bases. The CDR3 extends over 14 amino acids. From germline, CDR1 is SEHNR and CDR2 FQNEAQ (reference sequence). The CDR3 DNA is TGTTCCAGCAGCTTGGGACAGGGAAGCTACGAGCAGTACTTC. Its translation is CSSSLGQGSYEQYF.

The table lists this clone with a few counts. The rearrangement uses TRBV27 and TRBJ1-2; 9 positions agree with TRBD1. Germline-derived CDR1 and CDR2 are MNHEY and SMNVEV (reference sequence). The CDR3 loop spans 12 amino acids. The trim removed 6 bases at V and 4 bases at J, leaving 0 bases unmatched. The CDR3 DNA follows: TGTGCCAGCAGACAGGGGGCCTATGGCTACACCTTC. Translating it yields CASRQGAYGYTF.

This chain connects TRBV10-3 to TRBJ1-6; tentatively, D is TRBD1 (6 bases). The CDR3 consists of 13 residues. Trimming pared 10 bases from V and 5 bases from J, leaving 12 bases between. Germline V CDR1 and CDR2: ENHRY, SYGVKD. The DNA of the CDR3 is TGTGCCACCAGGGGAGACGATAATTCACCCCTCCACTTT. This translates into CATRGDDNSPLHF.

This chain uses TRBV5-6 with TRBJ2-5, with a weak D call TRBD2 (6 bases). The CDR3 runs 15 residues. CDR1 is SGHDT, CDR2 YYEEEE, per germline. Trimming stripped 6 bases from V and 4 bases from J, with 19 bases between. The CDR3 DNA reads as TGTGCCAGCACCCCGGGGGTGAGGGGTAGAGAGACCCAGTACTTC. Translation gives CASTPGVRGRETQYF.